This T cell receptor (beta chain) stems from a study of identical twins. Study outcomes and limitations: Whereas memory repertoires showed no such difference, abundant cord blood beta clonotypes carried fewer insertions. Invariant MAIT and iNKT cells may have partly biased zero-insertion analyses.

Healthy Caucasians supplied all donations. This clonotype was found many times. The antigen is undetermined. CDR1 and CDR2 (germline): MRHNA, SNTAGT. V trimming: 3 bases; J trimming: 3 bases; junction bases outside the gene matches: 0. The CDR3 is made up of 15 amino acids. The authors used template switching to add a universal primer site and gave cDNA unique molecular identifiers. TCRdb itself ran the 5' RACE reads through MiXCR, one entry per CDR3 protein. The profile shows hundreds of thousands of distinct CDR3 sequences, approximately 6.8% of them singletons. These data also formed part of another study, on yellow fever vaccine responses in identical twins.

The sample taken for sequencing was CD8+ T cells sorted from blood. The TCR originated in a woman aged 18-29 years in good health. The chain recombines TRBV6-4 with TRBJ2-1, with 12 bases aligning to TRBD2. The CDR3 loop reads CASSETSGGYNEQFF. The CDR3 region has the DNA TGTGCCAGCAGTGAGACTAGCGGGGGCTACAATGAGCAGTTCTTC.